This T cell receptor (beta chain) was documented in a study of blood T cell repertoires in COVID-19. Study background: Samples taken during acute and convalescent COVID-19 were collected in the United States, Italy and Spain. Sample material is recorded as cDNA or gDNA derived from T cells, B-cell-depleted T cells, or PBMCs.

As handled by the study authors: Cell counts per sample came from amplifying reference gene primers. Clones were read by immunoSEQ multiplex PCR, and TCRdb kept only the in-frame ones, dropping some. V and J calls and clone size are given by that table; D and trimming were obtained from the DNA. The sample records about 150,000 clones, roughly nine tenths being singletons. The CDR3 totals 14 residues. Per germline, CDR1 KGHSH and CDR2 LQKENI. Trimming at V came to 3 bases and at J to 7 bases, leaving 4 bases not matched to a gene. This clonotype was sampled from a woman in her thirties or forties with acute or convalescent COVID-19. The chain joins TRBV18 to TRBJ2-5; 11 bases fit TRBD1. Sequencing was performed on peripheral blood. The CDR3 loop reads CASSPGQGVGTQYF. The CDR3 DNA follows: TGTGCCAGCTCACCGGGACAGGGGGTCGGGACCCAGTACTTC.